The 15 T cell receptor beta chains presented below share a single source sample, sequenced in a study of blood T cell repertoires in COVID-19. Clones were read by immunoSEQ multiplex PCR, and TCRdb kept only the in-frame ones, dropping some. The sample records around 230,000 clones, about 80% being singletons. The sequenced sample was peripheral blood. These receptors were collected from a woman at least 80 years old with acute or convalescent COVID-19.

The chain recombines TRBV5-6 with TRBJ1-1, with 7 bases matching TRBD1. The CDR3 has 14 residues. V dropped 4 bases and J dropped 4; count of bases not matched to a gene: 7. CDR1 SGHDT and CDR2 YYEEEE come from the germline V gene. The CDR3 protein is CASSTGQRLTEAFF. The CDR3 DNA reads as TGTGCCAGCAGCACGGGACAGCGTCTCACTGAAGCTTTCTTT. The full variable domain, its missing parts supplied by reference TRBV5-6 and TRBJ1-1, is DAGVTQSPTHLIKTRGQQVTLRCSPKSGHDTVSWYQQALGQGPQFIFQYYEEEERQRGNFPDRFSGHQFPNYSSELNVNALLLGDSALYLCASSTGQRLTEAFFGQGTRLTVV.

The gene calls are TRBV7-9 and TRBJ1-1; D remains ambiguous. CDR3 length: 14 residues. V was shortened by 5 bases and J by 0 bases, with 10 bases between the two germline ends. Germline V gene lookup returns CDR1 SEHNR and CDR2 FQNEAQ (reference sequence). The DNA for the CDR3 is TGTGCCAGCAGCCCAGATATTATGAACACTGAAGCTTTCTTT. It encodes CASSPDIMNTEAFF.

DNA of the CDR3: TGTGCCAGCAGCGACAGGGGAAAGAGCACTGAAGCTTTCTTT. Amino acids: CASSDRGKSTEAFF. This chain uses TRBV6-1 with TRBJ1-1, with TRBD1 matching 8 bases. The CDR3 runs 14 residues. Trimming cost V 6 bases and J 4 bases; bases outside gene matches: 7. Germline V lookup: CDR1 MNHNS, CDR2 SASEGT.

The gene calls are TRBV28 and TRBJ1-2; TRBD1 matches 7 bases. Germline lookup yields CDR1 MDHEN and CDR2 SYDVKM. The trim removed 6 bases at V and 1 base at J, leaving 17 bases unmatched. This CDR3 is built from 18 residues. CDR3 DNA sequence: TGTGCCAGCAGCCTAGGGGCAGGGGGTTTGGCTTTTAACTATGGCTACACCTTC. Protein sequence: CASSLGAGGLAFNYGYTF.

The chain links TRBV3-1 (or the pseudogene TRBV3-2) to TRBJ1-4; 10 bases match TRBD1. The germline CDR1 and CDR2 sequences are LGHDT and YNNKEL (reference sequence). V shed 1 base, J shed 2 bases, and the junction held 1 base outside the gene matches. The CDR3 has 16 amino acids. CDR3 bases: TGTGCCAGCAGCCAAGGGGACAGGGGTACTAATGAAAAACTGTTTTTT. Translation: CASSQGDRGTNEKLFF.

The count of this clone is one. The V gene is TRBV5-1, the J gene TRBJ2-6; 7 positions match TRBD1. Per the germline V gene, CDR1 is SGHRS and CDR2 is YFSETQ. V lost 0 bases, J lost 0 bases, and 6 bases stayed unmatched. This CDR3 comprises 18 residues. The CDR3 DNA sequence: TGCGCCAGCAGCTTGGCCCTGGGACAGAGCTCTGGGGCCAACGTCCTGACTTTC. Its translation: CASSLALGQSSGANVLTF. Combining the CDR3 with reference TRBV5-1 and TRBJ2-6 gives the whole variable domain KAGVTQTPRYLIKTRGQQVTLSCSPISGHRSVSWYQQTPGQGLQFLFEYFSETQRNKGNFPGRFSGRQFSNSRSEMNVSTLELGDSALYLCASSLALGQSSGANVLTFGAGSRLTVL.

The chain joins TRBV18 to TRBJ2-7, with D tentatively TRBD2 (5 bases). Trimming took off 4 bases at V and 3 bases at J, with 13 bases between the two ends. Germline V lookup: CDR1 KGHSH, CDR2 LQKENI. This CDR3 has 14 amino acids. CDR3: CASSLSGIHYEQYF. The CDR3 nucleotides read TGTGCCAGCTCACTATCGGGGATACACTACGAGCAGTACTTC.

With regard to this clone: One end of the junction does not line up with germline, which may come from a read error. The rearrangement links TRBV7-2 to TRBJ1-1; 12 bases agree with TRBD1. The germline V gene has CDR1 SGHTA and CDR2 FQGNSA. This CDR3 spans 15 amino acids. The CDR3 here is CASSFSGTGGTKAFF. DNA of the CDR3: TGTGCCAGCAGCTTCTCCGGGACAGGGGGCACTAAAGCTTTCTTT.

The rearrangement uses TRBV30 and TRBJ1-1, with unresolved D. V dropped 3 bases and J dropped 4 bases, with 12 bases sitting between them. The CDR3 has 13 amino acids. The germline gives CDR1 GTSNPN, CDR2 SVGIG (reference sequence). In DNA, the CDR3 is TGTGCCTGGAGGAGAGGGAGATTCACTGAAGCTTTCTTT. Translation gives CAWRRGRFTEAFF.

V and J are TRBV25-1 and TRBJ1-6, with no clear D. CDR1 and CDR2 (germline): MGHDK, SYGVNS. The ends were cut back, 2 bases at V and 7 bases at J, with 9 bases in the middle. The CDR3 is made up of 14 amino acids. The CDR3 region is CASSEQDWNSPLHF. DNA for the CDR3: TGTGCCAGCAGTGAACAGGACTGGAATTCACCCCTCCACTTT.

The CDR3 reads CASSDPGVREQYF. For the CDR3, the DNA is TGTGCCAGCAGTGACCCAGGGGTGAGGGAGCAGTACTTC. The chain combines TRBV6-1 with TRBJ2-7; weak D call: TRBD1 (6 bases). The germline gives CDR1 MNHNS, CDR2 SASEGT. The CDR3 is made up of 13 amino acids. The V end was cut by 3 bases, the J end by 7 bases, with 13 bases between.

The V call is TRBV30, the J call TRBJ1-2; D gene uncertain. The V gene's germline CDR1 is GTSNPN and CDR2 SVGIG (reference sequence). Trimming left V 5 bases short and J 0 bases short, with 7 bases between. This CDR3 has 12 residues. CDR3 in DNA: TGTGCCTGGGCCGGGACTAACTATGGCTACACCTTC. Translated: CAWAGTNYGYTF.

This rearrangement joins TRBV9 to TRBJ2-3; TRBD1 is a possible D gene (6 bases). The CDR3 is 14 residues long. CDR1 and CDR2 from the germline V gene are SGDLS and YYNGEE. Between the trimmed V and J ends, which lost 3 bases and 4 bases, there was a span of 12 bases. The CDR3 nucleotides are TGTGCCAGCAGCGGAACAGGGTATTCAGATACGCAGTATTTT. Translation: CASSGTGYSDTQYF.

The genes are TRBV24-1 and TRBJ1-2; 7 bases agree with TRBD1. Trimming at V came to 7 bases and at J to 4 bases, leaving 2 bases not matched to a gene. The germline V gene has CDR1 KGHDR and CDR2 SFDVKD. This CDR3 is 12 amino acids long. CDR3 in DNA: TGTGCCACCAGCCGGGACAGCTATGGCTACACCTTC. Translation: CATSRDSYGYTF.

CDR3 loop: CASSAGGPFNEQFF. The CDR3 nucleotides are TGCGCCAGTTCAGCGGGGGGCCCCTTCAATGAGCAGTTCTTC. V is TRBV5-1 and J is TRBJ2-1; TRBD2 agrees at 9 bases. Looked up from germline, CDR1 is SGHRS and CDR2 is YFSETQ. The CDR3 contains 14 residues. J lost 6 bases, V lost 8 bases, and 9 bases had no gene match.